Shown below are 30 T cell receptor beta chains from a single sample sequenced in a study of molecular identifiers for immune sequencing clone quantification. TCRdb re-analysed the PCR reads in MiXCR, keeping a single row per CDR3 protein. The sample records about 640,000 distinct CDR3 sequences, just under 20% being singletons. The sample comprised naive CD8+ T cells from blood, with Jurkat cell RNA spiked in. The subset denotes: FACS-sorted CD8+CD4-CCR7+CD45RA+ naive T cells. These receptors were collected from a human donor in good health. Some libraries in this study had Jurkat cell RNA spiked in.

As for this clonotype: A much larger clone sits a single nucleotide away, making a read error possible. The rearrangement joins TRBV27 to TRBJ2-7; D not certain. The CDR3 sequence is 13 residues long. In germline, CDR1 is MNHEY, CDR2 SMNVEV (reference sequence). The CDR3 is CAGSLSGHYEQYF. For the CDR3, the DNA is TGTGCCGGCAGTTTATCCGGTCACTACGAGCAGTACTTC.

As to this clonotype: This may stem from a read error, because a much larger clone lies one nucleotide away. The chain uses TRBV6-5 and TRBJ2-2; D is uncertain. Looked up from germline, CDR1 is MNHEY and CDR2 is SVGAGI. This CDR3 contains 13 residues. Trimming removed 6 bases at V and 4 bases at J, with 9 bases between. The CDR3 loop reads CASRYVVTGELFF. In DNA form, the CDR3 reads TGTGCCAGCAGGTACGTAGTCACCGGGGAGCTGTTTTTT.

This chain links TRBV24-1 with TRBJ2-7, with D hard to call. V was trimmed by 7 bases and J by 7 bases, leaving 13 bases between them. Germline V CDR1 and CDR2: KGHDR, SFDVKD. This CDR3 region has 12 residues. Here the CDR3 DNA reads TGTGCCACCAGCGCCCGGCTGGGGGAGCAGTACTTC. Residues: CATSARLGEQYF.

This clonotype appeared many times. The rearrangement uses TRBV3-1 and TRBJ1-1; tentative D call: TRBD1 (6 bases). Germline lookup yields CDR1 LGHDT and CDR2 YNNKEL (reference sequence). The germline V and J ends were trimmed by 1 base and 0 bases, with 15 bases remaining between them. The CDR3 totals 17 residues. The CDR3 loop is CASSQGEGGPVNTEAFF. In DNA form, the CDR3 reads TGTGCCAGCAGCCAAGGGGAGGGGGGCCCCGTGAACACTGAAGCTTTCTTT.

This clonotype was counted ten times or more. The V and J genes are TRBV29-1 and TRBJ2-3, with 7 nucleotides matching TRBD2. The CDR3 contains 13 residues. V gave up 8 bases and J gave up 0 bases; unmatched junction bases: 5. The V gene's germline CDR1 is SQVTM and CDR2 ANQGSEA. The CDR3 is CSKSSGSTDTQYF. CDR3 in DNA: TGCAGCAAATCTAGCGGAAGCACAGATACGCAGTATTTT.

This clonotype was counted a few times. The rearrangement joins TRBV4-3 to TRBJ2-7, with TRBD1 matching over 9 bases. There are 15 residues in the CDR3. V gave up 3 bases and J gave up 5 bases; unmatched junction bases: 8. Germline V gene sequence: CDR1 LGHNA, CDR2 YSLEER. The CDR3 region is CASSHGTGSTDEQYF. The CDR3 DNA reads TGCGCCAGCAGCCACGGGACAGGGAGTACCGACGAGCAGTACTTC.

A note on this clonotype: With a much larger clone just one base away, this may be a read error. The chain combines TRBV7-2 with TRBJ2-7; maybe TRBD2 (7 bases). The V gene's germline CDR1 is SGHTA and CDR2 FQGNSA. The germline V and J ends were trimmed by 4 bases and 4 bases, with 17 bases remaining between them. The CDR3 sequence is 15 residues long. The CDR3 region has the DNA TGTGCCAGCAGCTGGGACGGGGGGCGATTATACGAGCAGTACTTC. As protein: CASSWDGGRLYEQYF.

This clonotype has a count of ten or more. The CDR3 coding sequence is TGTGCCACCAGCAGAGAAGAGATTGGATCCTTCACAGATACGCAGTATTTT. Protein sequence: CATSREEIGSFTDTQYF. The chain links TRBV15 to TRBJ2-3; no firm D call. The CDR3 has 17 residues. CDR1 is LNHNV and CDR2 is YYDKDF in the germline V gene (reference sequence). The germline V and J ends were trimmed by 0 bases and 2 bases, with 15 bases remaining between them.

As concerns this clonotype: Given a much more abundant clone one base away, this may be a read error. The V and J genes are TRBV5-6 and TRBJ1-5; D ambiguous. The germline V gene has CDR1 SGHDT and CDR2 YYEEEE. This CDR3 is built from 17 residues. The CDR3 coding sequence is TGTGCCGGCAGCCTATTTCACTTCGGGTTTAGCAATCAGCCCCAGCATTTT. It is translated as CAGSLFHFGFSNQPQHF.

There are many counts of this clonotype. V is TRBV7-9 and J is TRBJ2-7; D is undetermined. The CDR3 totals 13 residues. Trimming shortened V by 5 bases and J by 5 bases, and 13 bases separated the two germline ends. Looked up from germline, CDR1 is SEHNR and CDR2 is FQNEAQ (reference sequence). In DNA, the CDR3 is TGTGCCAGCAGCCCAGACTCAAGGGACGAGCAGTACTTC. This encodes CASSPDSRDEQYF.

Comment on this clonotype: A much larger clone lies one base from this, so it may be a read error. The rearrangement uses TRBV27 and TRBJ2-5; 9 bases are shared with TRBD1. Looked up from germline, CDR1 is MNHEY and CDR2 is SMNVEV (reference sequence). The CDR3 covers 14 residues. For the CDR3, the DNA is TGTGCCAGCAGAAAGACAGGGGGTCAAGAGACCCGGTACTTC. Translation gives CASRKTGGQETRYF.

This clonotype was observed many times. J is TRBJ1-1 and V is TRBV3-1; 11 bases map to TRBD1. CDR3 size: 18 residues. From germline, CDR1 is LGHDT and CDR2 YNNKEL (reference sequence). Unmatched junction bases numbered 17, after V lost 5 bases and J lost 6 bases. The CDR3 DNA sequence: TGTGCCAGCAGCTCGCGGGGCGAGGGGACAGGGGGTTATTCTGAAGCTTTCTTT. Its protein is CASSSRGEGTGGYSEAFF.

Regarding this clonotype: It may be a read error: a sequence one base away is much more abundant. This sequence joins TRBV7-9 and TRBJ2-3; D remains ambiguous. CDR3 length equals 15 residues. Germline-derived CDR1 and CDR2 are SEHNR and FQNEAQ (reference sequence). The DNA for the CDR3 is TGTGCCAGCAGCTTAGGGATCGTGGGCACAGATACGCAGTGTTTT. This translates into CASSLGIVGTDTQCF.

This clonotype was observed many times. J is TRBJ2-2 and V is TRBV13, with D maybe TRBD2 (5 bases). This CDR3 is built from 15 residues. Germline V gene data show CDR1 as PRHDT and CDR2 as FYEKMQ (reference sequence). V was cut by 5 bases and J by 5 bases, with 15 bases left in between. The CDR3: CASSPEGVSTGELFF. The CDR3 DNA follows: TGTGCCAGCAGCCCTGAGGGAGTATCAACCGGGGAGCTGTTTTTT. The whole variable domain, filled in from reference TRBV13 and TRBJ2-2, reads AAGVIQSPRHLIKEKRETATLKCYPIPRHDTVYWYQQGPGQDPQFLISFYEKMQSDKGSIPDRFSAQQFSDYHSELNMSSLELGDSALYFCASSPEGVSTGELFFGEGSRLTVL.

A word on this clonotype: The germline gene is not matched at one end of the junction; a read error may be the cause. The CDR3 region is CATSEGIGELVF. The DNA of the CDR3 is TGTGCCACCAGTGAGGGGATCGGGGAGCTGGTTTTT. The chain employs TRBV24-1 and TRBJ2-2; D is perhaps TRBD2 (5 bases). There are 12 residues in the CDR3. In germline, CDR1 is KGHDR, CDR2 SFDVKD.

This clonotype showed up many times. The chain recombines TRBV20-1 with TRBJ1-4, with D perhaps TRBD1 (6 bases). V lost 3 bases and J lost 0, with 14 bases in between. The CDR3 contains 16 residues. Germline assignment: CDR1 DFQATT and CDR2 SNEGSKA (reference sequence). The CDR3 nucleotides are TGCAGTGCTAGCCCGGCTCAGGGGACAACTAATGAAAAACTGTTTTTT. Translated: CSASPAQGTTNEKLFF.

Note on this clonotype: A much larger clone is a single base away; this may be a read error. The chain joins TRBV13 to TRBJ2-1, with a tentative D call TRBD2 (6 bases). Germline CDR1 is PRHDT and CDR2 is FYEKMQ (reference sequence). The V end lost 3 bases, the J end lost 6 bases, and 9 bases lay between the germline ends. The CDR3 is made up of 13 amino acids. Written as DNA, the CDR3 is TGTGCCAGCAGCTTCCCCGGGGGCAATGAGCAGTTCTTC. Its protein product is CASSFPGGNEQFF.

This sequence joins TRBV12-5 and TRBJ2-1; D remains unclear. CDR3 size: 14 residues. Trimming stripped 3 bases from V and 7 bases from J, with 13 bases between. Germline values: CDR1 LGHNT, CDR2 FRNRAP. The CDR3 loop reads CASGFAGLVNEQFF. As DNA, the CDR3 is TGTGCTAGTGGTTTCGCAGGCCTTGTAAATGAGCAGTTCTTC.

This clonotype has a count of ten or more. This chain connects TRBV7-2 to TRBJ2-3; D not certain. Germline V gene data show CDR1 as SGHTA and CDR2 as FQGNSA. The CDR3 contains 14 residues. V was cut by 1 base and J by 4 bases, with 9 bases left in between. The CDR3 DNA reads TGTGCCAGCAGCTTAGAGCGAGTCTCAGATACGCAGTATTTT. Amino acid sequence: CASSLERVSDTQYF.

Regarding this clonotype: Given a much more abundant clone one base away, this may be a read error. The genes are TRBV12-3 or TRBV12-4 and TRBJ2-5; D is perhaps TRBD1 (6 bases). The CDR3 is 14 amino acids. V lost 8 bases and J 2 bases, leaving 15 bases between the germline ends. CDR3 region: CASGGPGQQETQYF. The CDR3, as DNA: TGTGCCAGCGGTGGTCCGGGACAACAAGAGACCCAGTACTTC.

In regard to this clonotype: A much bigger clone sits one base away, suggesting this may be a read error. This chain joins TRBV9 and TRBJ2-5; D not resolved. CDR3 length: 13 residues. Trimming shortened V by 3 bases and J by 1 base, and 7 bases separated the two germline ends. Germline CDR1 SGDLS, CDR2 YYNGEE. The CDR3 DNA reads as TGTGCCAGCAGCGACGCGGTCCAAGAGACCCAGTACTTC. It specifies CASSDAVQETQYF.

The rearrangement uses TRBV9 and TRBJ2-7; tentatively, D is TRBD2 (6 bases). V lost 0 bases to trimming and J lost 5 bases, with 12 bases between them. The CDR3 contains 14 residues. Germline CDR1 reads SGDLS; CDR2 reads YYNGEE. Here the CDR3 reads CASSVGGVVNEQYF. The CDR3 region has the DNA TGTGCCAGCAGCGTAGGGGGGGTCGTGAACGAGCAGTACTTC.

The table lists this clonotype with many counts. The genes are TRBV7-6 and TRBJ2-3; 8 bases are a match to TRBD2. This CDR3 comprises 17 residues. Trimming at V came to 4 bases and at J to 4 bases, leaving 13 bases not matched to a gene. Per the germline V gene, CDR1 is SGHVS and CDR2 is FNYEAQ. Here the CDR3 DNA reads TGTGCCAGCAGCTCCCGGGGTAGCGGGGTCTTCGCAGATACGCAGTATTTT. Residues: CASSSRGSGVFADTQYF.

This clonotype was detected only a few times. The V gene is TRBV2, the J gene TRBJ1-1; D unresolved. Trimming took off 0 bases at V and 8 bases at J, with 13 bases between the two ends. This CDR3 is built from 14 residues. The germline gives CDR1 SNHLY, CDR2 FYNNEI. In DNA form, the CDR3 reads TGTGCCAGCAGTGAAGCGCTGGCAGCGAACGAAGCTTTCTTT. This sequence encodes CASSEALAANEAFF.

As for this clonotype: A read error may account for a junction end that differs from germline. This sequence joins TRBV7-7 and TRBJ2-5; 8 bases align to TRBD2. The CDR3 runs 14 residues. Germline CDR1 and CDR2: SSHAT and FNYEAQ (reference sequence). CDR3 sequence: CASSSAGDFETRYF. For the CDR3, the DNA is TGTGCTAGCAGCTCAGCGGGAGATTTTGAGACCCGGTACTTC.

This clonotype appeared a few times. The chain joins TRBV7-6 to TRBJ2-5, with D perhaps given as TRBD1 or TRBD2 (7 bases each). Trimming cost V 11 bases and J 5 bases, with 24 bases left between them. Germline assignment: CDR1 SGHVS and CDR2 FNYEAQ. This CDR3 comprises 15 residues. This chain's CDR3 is CAGTRTQGGGETQYF. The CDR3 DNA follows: TGTGCCGGCACTAGAACCCAGGGGGGAGGGGAGACCCAGTACTTC.

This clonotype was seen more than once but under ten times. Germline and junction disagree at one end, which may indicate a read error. The CDR3 bases are TGTGCAAGCAGCTTAGAGAGCTATGCTGAGCAGTTCTTC. Amino acids: CASSLESYAEQFF. The rearrangement uses TRBV7-8 and TRBJ2-1; D unclear. This CDR3 has 13 residues. Germline V gene data show CDR1 as SGHVS and CDR2 as FQNEAQ.

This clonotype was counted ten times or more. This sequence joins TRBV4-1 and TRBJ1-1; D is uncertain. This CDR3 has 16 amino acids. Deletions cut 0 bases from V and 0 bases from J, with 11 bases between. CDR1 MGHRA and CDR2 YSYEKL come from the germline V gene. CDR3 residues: CASSQENRNLNTEAFF. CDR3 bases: TGCGCCAGCAGCCAAGAAAACAGAAATTTGAACACTGAAGCTTTCTTT.

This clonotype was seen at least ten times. In DNA, the CDR3 is TGTGCCAGCAGCCAAGATAGGTTTTTCGAGACCCAGTACTTC. It codes for CASSQDRFFETQYF. The chain links TRBV3-1 to TRBJ2-5; D is undetermined. Trimming took 0 bases from V and 5 from J, leaving 10 bases between them. CDR1 LGHDT and CDR2 YNNKEL come from the germline V gene (reference sequence). The CDR3 loop spans 14 amino acids.

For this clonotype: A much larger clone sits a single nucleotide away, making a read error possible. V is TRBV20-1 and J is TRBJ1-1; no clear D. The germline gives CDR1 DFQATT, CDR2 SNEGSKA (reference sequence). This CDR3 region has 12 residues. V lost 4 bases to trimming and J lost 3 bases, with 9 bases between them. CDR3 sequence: CSAIRMDTEAFF. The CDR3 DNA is TGCAGTGCTATACGGATGGACACTGAAGCTTTCTTT.